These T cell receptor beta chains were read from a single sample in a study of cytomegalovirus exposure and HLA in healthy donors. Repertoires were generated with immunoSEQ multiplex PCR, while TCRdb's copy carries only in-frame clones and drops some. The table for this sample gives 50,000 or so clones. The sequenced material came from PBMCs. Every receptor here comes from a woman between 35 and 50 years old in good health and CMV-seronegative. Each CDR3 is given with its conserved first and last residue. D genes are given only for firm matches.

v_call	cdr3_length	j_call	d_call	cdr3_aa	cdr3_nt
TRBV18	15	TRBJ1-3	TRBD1	CASSSGQGSGNTIYF	TGTGCCAGCTCATCCGGACAGGGGTCTGGAAACACCATATATTTT
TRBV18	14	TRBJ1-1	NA	CASSPYTENTEAFF	TGTGCCAGCTCACCCTATACAGAGAACACTGAAGCTTTCTTT
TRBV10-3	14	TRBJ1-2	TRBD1	CAVEPGTGDYGYTF	TGTGCCGTCGAACCAGGGACAGGGGACTATGGCTACACCTTC
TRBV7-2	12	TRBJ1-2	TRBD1	CASSMTGGGYTF	TGTGCCAGCAGCATGACAGGGGGGGGCTACACCTTC
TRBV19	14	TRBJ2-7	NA	CASSITGSSYEQYF	TGTGCCAGTAGTATCACTGGGAGCTCCTACGAGCAGTACTTC
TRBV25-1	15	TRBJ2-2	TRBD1	CASNPQGANTGELFF	TGTGCCAGCAATCCCCAGGGGGCGAACACCGGGGAGCTGTTTTTT
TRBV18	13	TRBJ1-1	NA	CASSPFTTAEDFF	TGTGCCAGCTCACCCTTTACGACAGCTGAAGATTTCTTT
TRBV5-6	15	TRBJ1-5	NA	CASSPGPLRGQPQHF	TGTGCCAGCAGCCCGGGGCCCCTCCGGGGGCAGCCCCAGCATTTT
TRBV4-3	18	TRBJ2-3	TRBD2	CASSQDRTSGTSTDTQYF	TGCGCCAGCAGCCAAGATCGGACTAGCGGGACTAGCACAGATACGCAGTATTTT
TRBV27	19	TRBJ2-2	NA	CASSPGSGLRLTNTGELFF	TGTGCCAGCAGTCCCGGCAGCGGACTACGACTAACGAACACCGGGGAGCTGTTTTTT
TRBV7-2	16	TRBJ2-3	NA	CASSLNGAGSTDTQYF	TGTGCCAGCAGCTTAAATGGGGCCGGAAGCACAGATACGCAGTATTTT
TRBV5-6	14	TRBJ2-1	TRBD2	CASTPGWGGNEQFF	TGTGCCAGCACCCCCGGGTGGGGGGGTAATGAGCAGTTCTTC
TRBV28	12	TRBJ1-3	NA	CASRTFGNTIYF	TGTGCCAGCAGGACTTTTGGAAACACCATATATTTT
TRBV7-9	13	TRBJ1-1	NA	CASSTHRDTEAFF	TGTGCCAGCAGCACCCACAGGGATACTGAAGCTTTCTTT
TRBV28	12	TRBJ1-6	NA	CASRRTNSPLHF	TGTGCCAGCCGGAGGACTAATTCACCCCTCCACTTT
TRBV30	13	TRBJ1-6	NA	CAWSVLVPSPLHF	TGTGCCTGGAGTGTACTTGTCCCGTCACCCCTCCACTTT
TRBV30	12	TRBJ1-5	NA	CAWSVAGQPQHF	TGTGCCTGGAGTGTAGCGGGGCAGCCCCAGCATTTT
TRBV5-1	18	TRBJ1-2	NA	CASSFTGPDLREDYGYTF	TGCGCCAGCAGCTTCACGGGGCCCGACCTAAGGGAGGACTATGGCTACACCTTC
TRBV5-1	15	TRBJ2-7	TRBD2	CASSLAIAGSYEQYF	TGCGCCAGCAGCTTGGCCATAGCGGGGTCCTACGAGCAGTACTTC
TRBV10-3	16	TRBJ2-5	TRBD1	CAISPTGTGGDGTQYF	TGTGCCATCAGTCCCACCGGGACAGGGGGCGACGGGACCCAGTACTTC
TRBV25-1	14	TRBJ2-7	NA	CASSDWTAPREQYF	TGTGCCAGCAGTGACTGGACAGCTCCTCGCGAGCAGTACTTC
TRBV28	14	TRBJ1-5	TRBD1	CASRPGQKNQPQHF	TGTGCCAGCCGTCCGGGACAGAAAAATCAGCCCCAGCATTTT
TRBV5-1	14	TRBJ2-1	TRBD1	CASSPGQGHNEQFF	TGCGCCAGCAGCCCGGGACAGGGTCACAATGAGCAGTTCTTC
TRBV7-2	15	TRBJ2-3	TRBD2	CASSPGLAGGDKQYF	TGTGCCAGCAGCCCCGGACTAGCGGGGGGAGATAAGCAGTATTTT
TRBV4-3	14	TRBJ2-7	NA	CASSQDLGPYEQYF	TGCGCCAGCAGCCAAGACCTGGGGCCCTACGAGCAGTACTTC
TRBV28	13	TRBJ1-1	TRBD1	CASSEFGDREAFF	TGTGCCAGCAGCGAATTCGGGGACAGGGAAGCTTTCTTT
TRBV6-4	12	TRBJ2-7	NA	CASRRTHYEQYF	TGTGCCAGCAGGAGAACCCATTACGAGCAGTACTTC
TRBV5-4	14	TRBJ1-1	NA	CASSFSRANTEAFF	TGTGCCAGCAGCTTCTCCAGGGCGAACACTGAAGCTTTCTTT
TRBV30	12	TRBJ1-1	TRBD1	CAWKQGAVGAFF	TGTGCCTGGAAACAGGGGGCGGTGGGGGCTTTCTTT